This TCR beta chain is from a study of T and B cells in COVID-19 patients. Study context: Recovered patients mostly had mild to moderate COVID-19 managed as outpatients. Of over 19 active-infection patients, 12 were critically ill with mechanical ventilation or extracorporeal membrane oxygenation.

Each TRB amplification used 250-500 ng of genomic DNA from blood. Only a few counts were recorded for this clonotype. Its antigen remains unidentified. The CDR3 totals 14 residues. Per germline, CDR1 SGHRS and CDR2 YFSETQ. V shed 4 bases and J 6 bases; nucleotides not matched to a gene: 6. TRB rearrangements were amplified by multiplex PCR with BIOMED2 TRB-A/B primers. TCRdb redid the calling of the multiplex PCR reads with MiXCR, one entry per CDR3 protein. The sample shows 700 to 950 distinct CDR3 sequences, about 30% of them seen only once. Findings and caveats of the study: In COVID-19 patients, T cell receptor beta variable and joining gene use was reportedly strongly skewed. Active COVID-19 showed highly clonal TRB repertoires; recovery showed diversity and richness above healthy donors.

The clonotype comes from a human donor with active COVID-19. The chain has TRBV5-1 and TRBJ2-7, with 11 bases aligning to TRBD1. The specimen was blood. The CDR3 nucleotides are TGCGCCAGCAGCCACCGGGACAGGGGGGTCGAGCAGTACTTC. It encodes CASSHRDRGVEQYF.